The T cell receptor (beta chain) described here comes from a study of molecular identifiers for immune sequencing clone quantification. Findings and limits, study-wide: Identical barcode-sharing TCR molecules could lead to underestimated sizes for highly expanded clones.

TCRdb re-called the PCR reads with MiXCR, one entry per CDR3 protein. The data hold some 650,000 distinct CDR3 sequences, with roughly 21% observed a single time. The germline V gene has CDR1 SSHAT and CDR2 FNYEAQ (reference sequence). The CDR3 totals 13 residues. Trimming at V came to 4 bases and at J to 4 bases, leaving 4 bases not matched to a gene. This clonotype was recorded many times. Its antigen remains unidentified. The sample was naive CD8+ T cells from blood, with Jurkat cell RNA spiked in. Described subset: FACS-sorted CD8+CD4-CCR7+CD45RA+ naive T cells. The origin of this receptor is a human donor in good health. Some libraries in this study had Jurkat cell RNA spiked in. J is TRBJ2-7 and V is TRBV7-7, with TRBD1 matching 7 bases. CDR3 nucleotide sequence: TGTGCCAGCAGCTCACAGACAGGGTACGAGCAGTACTTC. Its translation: CASSSQTGYEQYF.